This TCR beta chain was sequenced during a study of blood T cell repertoires in COVID-19. Study-wide background: COVID-19 samples collected from the United States, Italy and Spain covered acute and convalescent phases. In each case, the material was cDNA or gDNA derived from T cells, B-cell-depleted T cells, or PBMCs.

In the original processing: Nucleated cell counts were estimated from reference gene primer amplification. TCRdb's table, derived via immunoSEQ multiplex PCR, lists solely in-frame clones and lacks some. V, J and clone size are those of that table, while D and trimming were read from the DNA. Of about 150,000 clones in the sample, about 90% were seen once. With 7 bases removed from V and 1 base from J, the gap between germline ends came to 11 bases. The CDR3 has 14 amino acids. Germline V gene data show CDR1 as MNHEY and CDR2 as SVGAGI. Material: peripheral blood. This receptor was taken from a man aged 50 to 60 with acute or convalescent COVID-19. The V call is TRBV6-5, the J call TRBJ1-5; the D gene is possibly TRBD1 (5 bases). The CDR3 sequence: CASTTPGSNQPQHF. In DNA, the CDR3 is TGTGCCAGCACTACCCCAGGGAGCAATCAGCCCCAGCATTTT.